The 22 T cell receptor beta chains below were found in one sample sequenced in a study of blood T cell repertoires in COVID-19. TCRdb's copy holds only in-frame clones and misses some; the assay was immunoSEQ multiplex PCR. The sample contains about 64,000 clones, more than 75% of which appear only once. The specimen sequenced was peripheral blood. Receptor source: a man between 60 and 75 years old with COVID-19, enrolled during active disease.

This clone was counted a single time. CDR3 amino acids: CASSMRQGASGNTIYF. CDR3 DNA: TGTGCCAGTAGTATGCGCCAGGGGGCTTCTGGAAACACCATATATTTT. The V gene is TRBV19, the J gene TRBJ1-3, with 8 bases lining up with TRBD1. The CDR3 length is 16 residues. The J segment lost 1 base and the V segment lost 3 bases, leaving 5 bases of the junction unmatched. Germline CDR1 and CDR2: LNHDA and SQIVND (reference sequence).

The CDR3 protein is CATTPYRENTEAFF. CDR3 nucleotide sequence: TGTGCCACCACCCCCTACAGGGAGAACACTGAAGCTTTCTTT. The chain is built from TRBV15 and TRBJ1-1; tentative D call: TRBD1 (6 bases). CDR1 and CDR2 from the germline V gene are LNHNV and YYDKDF (reference sequence). The CDR3 consists of 14 residues. Trimming stripped 7 bases from V and 1 base from J, with 13 bases between.

The count of this clone is one. The chain joins TRBV5-6 to TRBJ1-4; 7 nucleotides align to TRBD1. V shed 4 bases and J 0 bases; nucleotides not matched to a gene: 6. Germline CDR1 reads SGHDT; CDR2 reads YYEEEE. This CDR3 spans 16 amino acids. CDR3 amino acids: CASSRQGEPTNEKLFF. CDR3 coding DNA: TGTGCCAGCAGCAGACAGGGAGAACCAACTAATGAAAAACTGTTTTTT.

The chain is built from TRBV6-5 and TRBJ2-5; the match to TRBD2 covers 7 bases. V lost 4 bases, J lost 3 bases, and 5 bases stayed unmatched. The CDR3 contains 14 residues. Germline CDR1 reads MNHEY; CDR2 reads SVGAGI. This CDR3 is CASSSGTNKETQYF. The CDR3 region has the DNA TGTGCCAGCAGTTCGGGGACTAACAAAGAGACCCAGTACTTC.

The chain couples TRBV18 to TRBJ1-1, with TRBD1 matching 8 bases. This CDR3 is 14 amino acids long. V shed 7 bases, J shed 4 bases, and the junction held 8 bases outside the gene matches. CDR1 KGHSH and CDR2 LQKENI come from the germline V gene. The CDR3 region is CASFSQGAGTEAFF. The CDR3 DNA reads TGTGCCAGCTTTTCTCAGGGGGCGGGCACTGAAGCTTTCTTT.

This clone has a single count. This chain links TRBV10-3 with TRBJ1-2, with D tentatively TRBD1 (6 bases). This CDR3 has 13 amino acids. The V and J ends lost 7 bases and 8 bases respectively, with 17 bases between them. Germline V lookup: CDR1 ENHRY, CDR2 SYGVKD. The CDR3 sequence: CAIKDWGTYGYTF. The CDR3 DNA follows: TGTGCCATCAAGGATTGGGGGACATACGGCTACACCTTC.

The table lists this clone with many counts. The V gene is TRBV3-1 (or the pseudogene TRBV3-2), the J gene TRBJ2-3; 9 bases line up with TRBD2. Losses at the gene ends were 0 bases for V and 4 bases for J; bases not matched to a gene: 2. Looked up from germline, CDR1 is LGHDT and CDR2 is YNNKEL (reference sequence). The CDR3 extends over 15 amino acids. The CDR3 reads CASSQEAGGPDTQYF. The CDR3 DNA is TGTGCCAGCAGCCAAGAAGCGGGAGGCCCAGATACGCAGTATTTT.

A single count supports this clone. The chain joins TRBV20-1 to TRBJ2-1; possibly TRBD2 for D (6 bases). Per germline, CDR1 DFQATT and CDR2 SNEGSKA (reference sequence). There are 12 residues in the CDR3. V was cut by 3 bases and J by 12 bases, with 15 bases left in between. CDR3 DNA sequence: TGCAGTGCTAGTTGGGGGGACGGGGGGCAGTTCTTC. This sequence encodes CSASWGDGGQFF.

The V gene is TRBV27, the J gene TRBJ2-2; D perhaps matches TRBD1 (5 bases). The length of the CDR3 is 15 residues. V was shortened by 7 bases and J by 3 bases, with 15 bases between the two germline ends. The V gene's germline CDR1 is MNHEY and CDR2 SMNVEV (reference sequence). In nucleotides, the CDR3 is TGTGCCAGCACCATGAGCTGGGGCGACACCGGGGAGCTGTTTTTT. This sequence encodes CASTMSWGDTGELFF.

The V and J genes are TRBV25-1 and TRBJ2-3; 9 bases fit TRBD2. This CDR3 is built from 15 residues. Germline-derived CDR1 and CDR2 are MGHDK and SYGVNS. V shed 7 bases, J shed 4 bases, and the junction held 9 bases outside the gene matches. In DNA form, the CDR3 reads TGTGCCAGCACCAGAACTAGCGGGTTTCCAGATACGCAGTATTTT. Protein: CASTRTSGFPDTQYF. Drawing the rest from reference TRBV25-1 and TRBJ2-3, the complete variable domain is EADIYQTPRYLVIGTGKKITLECSQTMGHDKMYWYQQDPGMELHLIHYSYGVNSTEKGDLSSESTVSRIRTEHFPLTLESARPSHTSQYLCASTRTSGFPDTQYFGPGTRLTVL.

The chain joins TRBV5-4 to TRBJ1-2; D ambiguous. CDR3 length equals 12 residues. The ends were cut back, 0 bases at V and 8 bases at J, with 8 bases in the middle. Germline loops: CDR1 SGHNT, CDR2 YYREEE (reference sequence). The CDR3: CASSLVGDGYTF. The CDR3, as DNA: TGTGCCAGCAGCTTGGTAGGAGACGGCTACACCTTC.

This clone appeared once. This rearrangement joins TRBV5-5 to TRBJ2-2; possible D gene TRBD1, 5 bases. CDR3 length: 13 residues. Germline V gene data show CDR1 as SGHKS and CDR2 as YYEKEE (reference sequence). Trimming took 4 bases from V and 5 from J, leaving 9 bases between them. The CDR3 here is CASSGAGTGELFF. The CDR3 coding sequence is TGTGCCAGCAGCGGAGCAGGGACCGGGGAGCTGTTTTTT.

This clone showed up just a few times. The chain couples TRBV10-3 to TRBJ2-1, with 10 positions matching TRBD1. Germline assignment: CDR1 ENHRY and CDR2 SYGVKD. The CDR3 loop spans 15 amino acids. The J segment lost 7 bases and the V segment lost 3 bases, leaving 6 bases of the junction unmatched. This CDR3 is CAISEHGQGENEQFF. The CDR3 DNA follows: TGTGCCATCAGTGAACACGGACAGGGGGAGAATGAGCAGTTCTTC.

This clone was seen only once. The chain uses TRBV29-1 and TRBJ1-1; D is ambiguous. This CDR3 is 13 amino acids long. CDR1 and CDR2 (germline): SQVTM, ANQGSEA. V lost 4 bases and J 3 bases, leaving 12 bases between the germline ends. The CDR3 sequence is CSVGAAVDTEAFF. The CDR3 nucleotides read TGCAGCGTTGGGGCCGCAGTGGACACTGAAGCTTTCTTT.

V usage is TRBV5-4 and J usage is TRBJ1-4, with 9 bases aligning to TRBD1. Germline V gives CDR1 SGHNT, CDR2 YYREEE (reference sequence). V was pared by 6 bases and J by 8 bases, with 5 bases of the junction left unmatched. The CDR3 loop spans 13 amino acids. The CDR3: CASTNRGHEKLFF. CDR3 DNA: TGTGCCAGCACTAACAGGGGGCACGAAAAACTGTTTTTT. Filled out from reference TRBV5-4 and TRBJ1-4, the complete variable domain reads ETGVTQSPTHLIKTRGQQVTLRCSSQSGHNTVSWYQQALGQGPQFIFQYYREEENGRGNFPPRFSGLQFPNYSSELNVNALELDDSALYLCASTNRGHEKLFFGSGTQLSVL.

This clone occurred a few times. The V gene is TRBV2, the J gene TRBJ1-6; 7 positions agree with TRBD1. V was clipped by 3 bases and J by 11 bases; unmatched bases: 7. The CDR3 contains 14 residues. Germline values: CDR1 SNHLY, CDR2 FYNNEI. The CDR3, as DNA: TGTGCCAGCAGTGACGAGGGGGCCTTTCCACCCCTCCACTTT. Amino acid sequence: CASSDEGAFPPLHF.

The CDR3 is CASSRGGSGTDTQYF. The CDR3 bases are TGCGCCAGCAGCCGGGGAGGGAGCGGCACAGATACGCAGTATTTT. The chain couples TRBV4-1 to TRBJ2-3; TRBD2 aligns across 7 bases. V was pared by 4 bases and J by 1 base, with 5 bases of the junction left unmatched. This CDR3 is built from 15 residues. Per germline, CDR1 MGHRA and CDR2 YSYEKL.

The J gene is TRBJ1-5, the V gene TRBV6-5, with D maybe TRBD1 (6 bases). Germline CDR1 is MNHEY and CDR2 is SVGAGI. Trimming took 7 bases from V and 9 from J, leaving 16 bases between them. The CDR3 has 13 amino acids. The DNA of the CDR3 is TGTGCCAGCAACGAGGTACAGGGTATGCCCCAGCATTTT. Translation gives CASNEVQGMPQHF.

The gene calls are TRBV4-1 and TRBJ2-3, with D possibly TRBD2 on 5 matching bases. The CDR3 sequence is 16 residues long. Germline V CDR1 and CDR2: MGHRA, YSYEKL. V dropped 0 bases and J dropped 6 bases, with 16 bases sitting between them. Written as DNA, the CDR3 is TGCGCCAGCAGCCAAGAAGGAGGCTGGACCTCGGATACGCAGTATTTT. Amino acids: CASSQEGGWTSDTQYF.

This chain joins TRBV6-6 and TRBJ1-5; 7 bases are shared with TRBD1. The germline CDR1 and CDR2 sequences are MNHNY and SVGAGI (reference sequence). This CDR3 has 13 residues. The V and J ends lost 5 bases and 5 bases, in that order; junction bases with no gene match: 3. Here the CDR3 DNA reads TGTGCCAGCAGTAACAGGGGAGATCAGCCCCAGCATTTT. The encoded protein is CASSNRGDQPQHF.

This clone was observed a few times. The V gene is TRBV9, the J gene TRBJ2-5; 10 positions agree with TRBD2. V lost 7 bases and J lost 2; bases outside the gene matches: 11. The germline V gene has CDR1 SGDLS and CDR2 YYNGEE. The CDR3 runs 16 residues. The CDR3 sequence is CASSKMASGSQETQYF. Written as DNA, the CDR3 is TGTGCCAGCTCCAAGATGGCTAGCGGGAGTCAAGAGACCCAGTACTTC.

Only a few counts were recorded for this clone. The rearrangement joins TRBV10-1 to TRBJ2-1; D perhaps matches TRBD2 (6 bases). Germline V gives CDR1 WNHNN, CDR2 SYGVQD (reference sequence). Trimming removed 5 bases from V and 6 bases from J, with 14 bases in between. The CDR3 is made up of 14 amino acids. The CDR3 nucleotides read TGCGCCAGCAGTACTAGTCTGGGACTCAATGAGCAGTTCTTC. This sequence encodes CASSTSLGLNEQFF.